These 16 T cell receptor beta chains were sequenced from one sample in a study of cytomegalovirus exposure and HLA in healthy donors. Both 60 Vbeta primers and 13 Jbeta primers went into the PCR. Sequenced by immunoSEQ multiplex PCR; TCRdb stores in-frame clones only, minus some. Of 140,000 or so clones in the sample, approximately 79% are singletons; the top ten hold around 1.3%. The sequencing sample was made of PBMCs. These receptors all stem from a female donor in good health and CMV-seronegative.

The rearrangement links TRBV29-1 to TRBJ1-4, with a tentative D call TRBD1 (5 bases). The CDR3 extends over 14 amino acids. Germline V lookup: CDR1 SQVTM, CDR2 ANQGSEA. Trimming cost V 2 bases and J 8 bases, with 15 bases left between them. The CDR3 DNA is TGCAGCGTTGAACCTCGGGGGTGGAACGAAAAACTGTTTTTT. Protein product: CSVEPRGWNEKLFF.

The chain recombines TRBV10-3 with TRBJ2-7; TRBD1 aligns across 12 bases. J lost 6 bases, V lost 3 bases, and 6 bases had no gene match. CDR3 length equals 15 residues. Germline values: CDR1 ENHRY, CDR2 SYGVKD. The CDR3 is CAISDPGQGAVEQYF. DNA of the CDR3: TGTGCCATCAGTGACCCGGGACAGGGGGCTGTCGAGCAGTACTTC.

The V call is TRBV10-3, the J call TRBJ2-1; D is possibly TRBD2 (6 bases). The CDR3 covers 13 residues. The V gene lost 2 bases and the J gene lost 7 bases, with 9 bases spanning the gap. The germline CDR1 and CDR2 sequences are ENHRY and SYGVKD. The CDR3: CAISELGGNEQFF. The CDR3 DNA follows: TGTGCCATCAGTGAGCTGGGGGGAAATGAGCAGTTCTTC.

The chain carries TRBV29-1 and TRBJ2-2; D perhaps matches TRBD2 (6 bases). The germline V gene encodes CDR1 SQVTM and CDR2 ANQGSEA. The ends were cut back, 7 bases at V and 0 bases at J, with 9 bases in the middle. The CDR3 is 13 residues long. In DNA, the CDR3 is TGCAGCGCCAGGACTACGAACACCGGGGAGCTGTTTTTT. Its translation is CSARTTNTGELFF.

The rearrangement uses TRBV25-1 and TRBJ1-1, with TRBD1 matching 9 bases. Germline assignment: CDR1 MGHDK and CDR2 SYGVNS. V lost 5 bases and J lost 2; bases outside the gene matches: 6. This CDR3 region has 15 residues. The CDR3 DNA follows: TGTGCCAGCAGTAAGGTGGGACAGGGCAACACTGAAGCTTTCTTT. Residues: CASSKVGQGNTEAFF.

This rearrangement joins TRBV11-2 to TRBJ2-5; the D is unclear. The germline gives CDR1 SGHAT, CDR2 FQNNGV. Trimming cost V 7 bases and J 1 base, with 16 bases left between them. The CDR3 loop spans 15 amino acids. The CDR3 here is CASTSSRGSQETQYF. DNA for the CDR3: TGTGCCAGCACCTCCTCACGAGGATCCCAAGAGACCCAGTACTTC.

Only a few counts were recorded for this clone. The chain joins TRBV2 to TRBJ1-3; 7 nucleotides line up with TRBD1. The V gene end was trimmed by 8 bases and the J gene end by 0 bases; junction bases not matched to a gene: 7. The CDR3 is 15 amino acids. Germline loops: CDR1 SNHLY, CDR2 FYNNEI. DNA for the CDR3: TGTGCCAGCGGGGGACAGCCGTACTCTGGAAACACCATATATTTT. Protein product: CASGGQPYSGNTIYF. The whole variable domain, filled in from reference TRBV2 and TRBJ1-3, reads EPEVTQTPSHQVTQMGQEVILRCVPISNHLYFYWYRQILGQKVEFLVSFYNNEISEKSEIFDDQFSVERPDGSNFTLKIRSTKLEDSAMYFCASGGQPYSGNTIYFGEGSWLTVV.

The chain has TRBV7-9 and TRBJ2-2, with D hard to call. CDR1 SEHNR and CDR2 FQNEAQ come from the germline V gene (reference sequence). The V end was cut by 2 bases, the J end by 3 bases, with 7 bases between. The CDR3 runs to 14 residues. The CDR3 loop reads CASSLLDYTGELFF. The CDR3 DNA follows: TGTGCCAGCAGCTTACTAGATTACACCGGGGAGCTGTTTTTT.

V gene TRBV27 combines with J gene TRBJ2-5, with 14 bases identical to TRBD2. CDR1 MNHEY and CDR2 SMNVEV come from the germline V gene (reference sequence). CDR3 length: 16 amino acids. V gave up 5 bases and J gave up 5 bases; unmatched junction bases: 7. The CDR3 loop is CASSPRLAGGGETQYF. The CDR3 DNA sequence: TGTGCCAGCAGTCCAAGACTAGCGGGAGGGGGGGAGACCCAGTACTTC.

Of note for this clone: The missing conserved phenylalanine or tryptophan at the end of this CDR3 makes a read error likely. The J gene is TRBJ2-7, the V gene TRBV9; TRBD1 matches 9 bases. Looked up from germline, CDR1 is SGDLS and CDR2 is YYNGEE. Trimming at V came to 0 bases and at J to 1 base, leaving 11 bases not matched to a gene. The CDR3 spans 18 residues. The CDR3 region is CASSVGPPGQGFSYEQYL. CDR3 DNA: TGTGCCAGCAGCGTAGGGCCCCCGGGACAGGGATTTTCCTACGAGCAGTACCTC.

This rearrangement joins TRBV7-2 to TRBJ2-7, with 7 positions matching TRBD2. The CDR3 contains 15 residues. CDR1 and CDR2 (germline): SGHTA, FQGNSA. After removal of 4 bases from V and 7 bases from J, the junction contained 13 bases not matched to a gene. The CDR3 bases are TGTGCCAGCAGCTACCCAGGTGGGAGGGCGTCGGAGCAGTACTTC. This encodes CASSYPGGRASEQYF.

The gene calls are TRBV6-5 and TRBJ1-5, with D possibly TRBD1 on 5 matching bases. This CDR3 spans 13 amino acids. With 5 bases removed from V and 3 bases from J, the gap between germline ends came to 8 bases. Germline lookup yields CDR1 MNHEY and CDR2 SVGAGI. The CDR3 region is CASSRGINQPQHF. The CDR3 coding sequence is TGTGCCAGCAGTAGGGGAATCAATCAGCCCCAGCATTTT.

The genes are TRBV19 and TRBJ1-5; D is undetermined. The CDR3 totals 17 residues. Per the germline V gene, CDR1 is LNHDA and CDR2 is SQIVND (reference sequence). V was trimmed by 1 base and J by 0 bases, leaving 13 bases between them. The CDR3 DNA follows: TGTGCCAGTAGTATAGGCGAGGGCTTTAGTAGCAATCAGCCCCAGCATTTT. Amino acids: CASSIGEGFSSNQPQHF. Using reference TRBV19 and TRBJ1-5 for the parts outside the CDR3, the full variable domain is DGGITQSPKYLFRKEGQNVTLSCEQNLNHDAMYWYRQDPGQGLRLIYYSQIVNDFQKGDIAEGYSVSREKKESFPLTVTSAQKNPTAFYLCASSIGEGFSSNQPQHFGDGTRLSIL.

The chain recombines TRBV6-1 with TRBJ2-5; 7 bases fit TRBD2. CDR3 length: 14 residues. Germline V gene lookup returns CDR1 MNHNS and CDR2 SASEGT. V lost 8 bases and J lost 1; bases outside the gene matches: 7. CDR3 sequence (DNA): TGTGCCAGCCGACGGACTAGACTCCAAGAGACCCAGTACTTC. Translating gives CASRRTRLQETQYF.

This sequence joins TRBV5-1 and TRBJ2-1; 9 nucleotides align to TRBD2. The CDR3 sequence is 18 residues long. The V segment lost 1 base and the J segment 0 bases; nucleotides outside the gene matches: 8. Germline V gene data show CDR1 as SGHRS and CDR2 as YFSETQ. The CDR3 sequence: CASSLWLAGINSYNEQFF. DNA of the CDR3: TGCGCCAGCAGCTTGTGGCTAGCGGGGATTAACTCCTACAATGAGCAGTTCTTC.

The chain employs TRBV5-1 and TRBJ1-1; TRBD1 is a possible D gene (5 bases). Germline V CDR1 and CDR2: SGHRS, YFSETQ. The V end lost 3 bases, the J end lost 5 bases, and 11 bases lay between the germline ends. The CDR3 runs to 13 residues. The CDR3 loop reads CASSSQRGTEAFF. The CDR3, as DNA: TGCGCCAGCAGCTCCCAAAGGGGAACTGAAGCTTTCTTT.